This passage covers 21 T cell receptor beta chains from one sample sequenced in a study of shared clonotypes between healthy human individuals. Assay: immunoSEQ multiplex PCR; the TCRdb copy retains only in-frame clones and omits some. The sample lists 100,000 to 120,000 clones; around 66% were seen once. Material for sequencing was memory CD8+ T cells sorted from blood. Subset: CD45RO+ cells pooled with CCR7-negative TemRA cells. The receptor source for this set is a woman aged 25 to 39 in good health.

V and J are TRBV20-1 and TRBJ1-1; 7 nucleotides align to TRBD1. Germline V gives CDR1 DFQATT, CDR2 SNEGSKA (reference sequence). The CDR3 spans 11 residues. V was clipped by 6 bases and J by 3 bases; unmatched bases: 1. The CDR3 reads CSADRDTEAFF. The CDR3, as DNA: TGCAGTGCAGACAGGGACACTGAAGCTTTCTTT.

The chain couples TRBV13 to TRBJ2-7; TRBD2 is a possible D gene (5 bases). The V end was cut by 5 bases, the J end by 0 bases, with 11 bases between. From germline, CDR1 is PRHDT and CDR2 FYEKMQ (reference sequence). The CDR3 extends over 14 amino acids. The CDR3 loop reads CASSEGLYSYEQYF. CDR3 bases: TGTGCCAGCAGCGAAGGACTGTACTCCTACGAGCAGTACTTC.

The V call is TRBV25-1, the J call TRBJ2-7; D perhaps matches TRBD1 (6 bases). Trimming cost V 6 bases and J 3 bases, with 18 bases left between them. The CDR3 has 15 residues. Germline V gene data show CDR1 as MGHDK and CDR2 as SYGVNS. CDR3 loop: CASRGLSGALYEQYF. CDR3 coding DNA: TGTGCCAGCAGAGGTCTCTCAGGGGCTCTCTACGAGCAGTACTTC.

The chain couples TRBV7-9 to TRBJ2-7; tentatively, D is TRBD1 (5 bases). Deletions cut 2 bases from V and 3 bases from J, with 8 bases between. The CDR3 contains 13 residues. Germline lookup yields CDR1 SEHNR and CDR2 FQNEAQ (reference sequence). The CDR3 DNA reads TGTGCCAGCAGCTTAACAGGAAACTACGAGCAGTACTTC. This encodes CASSLTGNYEQYF.

The chain uses TRBV28 and TRBJ1-1; maybe TRBD1 (6 bases). The CDR3 contains 15 residues. V lost 6 bases and J 0 bases, leaving 14 bases between the germline ends. Germline CDR1 is MDHEN and CDR2 is SYDVKM. The CDR3 is CASRSRGSMNTEAFF. The CDR3 DNA is TGTGCCAGCAGAAGCAGGGGCAGCATGAACACTGAAGCTTTCTTT.

The V and J genes are TRBV19 and TRBJ1-1, with TRBD1 identical over 10 bases. The CDR3 has 14 amino acids. Unmatched junction bases numbered 4, after V lost 7 bases and J lost 2 bases. CDR1 LNHDA and CDR2 SQIVND come from the germline V gene (reference sequence). The CDR3 coding sequence is TGTGCCAGTATTCGGACAGGGGGAAACACTGAAGCTTTCTTT. Translation: CASIRTGGNTEAFF.

About this clone: This likely stems from a read error, as it lies one base from a far larger clone. Other nucleotide sequences from this sample produce the same CDR3. The V and J genes are TRBV19 and TRBJ1-5; possibly TRBD1 for D (6 bases). Germline CDR1 LNHDA, CDR2 SQIVND (reference sequence). CDR3 size: 15 residues. With 2 bases removed from V and 1 base from J, the gap between germline ends came to 9 bases. This CDR3 reads CASSIWGTSNQPQHF. CDR3 coding DNA: TGTGCCAGTAGTATATGGGGGACAAGCAATCAGCCCCAGCATTTT.

V usage is TRBV4-3 and J usage is TRBJ1-1; D unresolved. V dropped 4 bases and J dropped 0 bases, with 15 bases sitting between them. The germline gives CDR1 LGHNA, CDR2 YSLEER. The CDR3 length is 16 residues. The CDR3 region has the DNA TGCGCCAGCAGCCGACGCCTTGGACGGTTGAACACTGAAGCTTTCTTT. Its protein product is CASSRRLGRLNTEAFF.

This clone was seen at least ten times. A read error is possible here, since a much larger clone lies one base away. At the DNA level, this CDR3 is encoded by other sequences in the same sample as well. The rearrangement uses TRBV6-4 and TRBJ2-2; D is perhaps TRBD1 or TRBD2 (5 bases each). The V end lost 3 bases, the J end lost 3 bases, and 5 bases lay between the germline ends. Per germline, CDR1 MRHNA and CDR2 SNTAGT. This CDR3 contains 13 residues. The DNA for the CDR3 is TGTGCCAGCAGTGAGGGGGACACCGGGGAGCTGTTTTTT. Translating gives CASSEGDTGELFF.

Many counts were recorded for this clone. J is TRBJ2-1 and V is TRBV28, with TRBD2 matching 7 bases. V was pared by 3 bases and J by 3 bases, with 8 bases of the junction left unmatched. This CDR3 contains 16 residues. Germline lookup yields CDR1 MDHEN and CDR2 SYDVKM. The CDR3 nucleotides are TGTGCCAGCAGTTTTCAGTCCTCGGGGGGCTACAATGAGCAGTTCTTC. The encoded protein is CASSFQSSGGYNEQFF.

The J gene is TRBJ2-1, the V gene TRBV7-9, with a tentative D call TRBD2 (5 bases). The V end was cut by 9 bases, the J end by 8 bases, with 14 bases between. Per germline, CDR1 SEHNR and CDR2 FQNEAQ (reference sequence). The CDR3 length is 12 residues. The CDR3 DNA reads as TGTGCCAGTCAGGCGAGGGTTGATGAGCAGTTCTTC. Its protein is CASQARVDEQFF.

This chain links TRBV28 with TRBJ1-1, with D unclear. Germline assignment: CDR1 MDHEN and CDR2 SYDVKM. CDR3 length: 14 residues. The V and J ends lost 2 bases and 6 bases respectively, with 13 bases between them. The CDR3 coding sequence is TGTGCCAGCAGTTTAATTCCCCCAAGGGCTGAAGCTTTCTTT. Residues: CASSLIPPRAEAFF.

V usage is TRBV19 and J usage is TRBJ2-2; the D gene is possibly TRBD2 (5 bases). V gave up 6 bases and J gave up 7 bases, with 21 bases separating them. This CDR3 region has 16 residues. Per the germline V gene, CDR1 is LNHDA and CDR2 is SQIVND (reference sequence). The CDR3 coding sequence is TGTGCCAGTAGATTGGGAGTGGCAGGAATATTCGGGGAGCTGTTTTTT. This sequence encodes CASRLGVAGIFGELFF.

This clone was counted between two and nine times. The CDR3 nucleotides read TGCGCCAGCAGTGCCAGGGGAGCCGGGGAGCTGTTTTTT. It yields the protein CASSARGAGELFF. The chain carries TRBV10-1 and TRBJ2-2, with TRBD1 as a possible D gene (6 bases). V lost 4 bases to trimming and J lost 6 bases, with 9 bases between them. In germline, CDR1 is WNHNN, CDR2 SYGVQD (reference sequence). There are 13 residues in the CDR3.

The CDR3 loop is CASSLAYPGPYNEQFF. The CDR3 DNA sequence: TGCGCCAGCAGCTTGGCCTATCCGGGACCCTACAATGAGCAGTTCTTC. The chain recombines TRBV5-1 with TRBJ2-1; D may correspond to TRBD1 or TRBD2 (5 bases each). This CDR3 has 16 amino acids. V shed 0 bases and J shed 2 bases, with 12 bases lying between them. Germline V gene data show CDR1 as SGHRS and CDR2 as YFSETQ.

This clone has just a few counts. This chain joins TRBV5-5 and TRBJ2-7; D remains unclear. Germline lookup yields CDR1 SGHKS and CDR2 YYEKEE (reference sequence). CDR3 size: 16 residues. Trimming cost V 4 bases and J 1 base, with 18 bases left between them. The CDR3 region has the DNA TGTGCCAGCAGCCAAGATGATGCGTCCCCTTCCTACGAGCAGTACTTC. Amino acids: CASSQDDASPSYEQYF. The full variable domain, completed using reference TRBV5-5 and TRBJ2-7, is DAGVTQSPTHLIKTRGQQVTLRCSPISGHKSVSWYQQVLGQGPQFIFQYYEKEERGRGNFPDRFSARQFPNYSSELNVNALLLGDSALYLCASSQDDASPSYEQYFGPGTRLTVT.

This clone has more than one count but fewer than ten. The CDR3 nucleotides read TGCGCCAGCAGCTTGGAGGGACAGGGGAACCACGAGCAGTACTTC. Residues: CASSLEGQGNHEQYF. The chain employs TRBV5-1 and TRBJ2-7; 10 bases fit TRBD1. The CDR3 consists of 15 residues. Germline lookup yields CDR1 SGHRS and CDR2 YFSETQ. J gave up 5 bases and V 0 bases, and 5 bases lay outside the gene matches.

The genes are TRBV2 and TRBJ2-7; no firm D call. The germline gives CDR1 SNHLY, CDR2 FYNNEI. Trimming shortened V by 7 bases and J by 2 bases, and 12 bases separated the two germline ends. This CDR3 region has 13 residues. The CDR3 sequence: CASIGHDPYEQYF. Written as DNA, the CDR3 is TGTGCCAGCATCGGGCACGACCCCTACGAGCAGTACTTC.

V is TRBV19 and J is TRBJ1-1; unclear D gene. This CDR3 region has 12 residues. Germline lookup yields CDR1 LNHDA and CDR2 SQIVND (reference sequence). Trimming cost V 1 base and J 6 bases, with 6 bases left between them. Written as DNA, the CDR3 is TGTGCCAGTAGTATAGGATACTCTGAAGCTTTCTTT. Translation: CASSIGYSEAFF.

This chain joins TRBV27 and TRBJ2-7; possibly TRBD1 for D (6 bases). Per germline, CDR1 MNHEY and CDR2 SMNVEV (reference sequence). The CDR3 loop spans 13 amino acids. V lost 8 bases to trimming and J lost 4 bases, with 15 bases between them. This chain's CDR3 is CASAPPGAYEQYF. The CDR3 region has the DNA TGTGCCAGCGCCCCGCCAGGGGCTTACGAGCAGTACTTC.

The sample holds one count of this clone. This sequence joins TRBV5-1 and TRBJ2-7; no clear D. Trimming pared 4 bases from V and 6 bases from J, leaving 14 bases between. From germline, CDR1 is SGHRS and CDR2 YFSETQ. The CDR3 extends over 13 amino acids. CDR3 sequence (DNA): TGCGCCAGCAGCATGGCCGAGCAAGGCGAGCAGTACTTC. It encodes CASSMAEQGEQYF.